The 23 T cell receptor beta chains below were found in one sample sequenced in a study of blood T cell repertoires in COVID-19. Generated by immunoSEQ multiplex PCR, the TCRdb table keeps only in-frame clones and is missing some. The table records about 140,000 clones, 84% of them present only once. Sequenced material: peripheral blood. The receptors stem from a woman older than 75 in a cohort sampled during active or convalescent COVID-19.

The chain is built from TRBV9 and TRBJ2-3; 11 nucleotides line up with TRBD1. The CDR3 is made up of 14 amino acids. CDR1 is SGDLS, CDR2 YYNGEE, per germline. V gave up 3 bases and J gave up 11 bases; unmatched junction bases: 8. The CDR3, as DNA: TGTGCCAGCAGCGGGACAGGGGGCCGATCGGGGCAGTATTTT. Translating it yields CASSGTGGRSGQYF.

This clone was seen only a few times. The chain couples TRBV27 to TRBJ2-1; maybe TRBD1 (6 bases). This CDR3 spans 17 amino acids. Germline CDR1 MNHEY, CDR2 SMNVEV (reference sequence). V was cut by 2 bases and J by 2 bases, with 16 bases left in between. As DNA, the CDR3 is TGTGCCAGCAGTTTAATCCGAATCAGGGGTCCCTACAATGAGCAGTTCTTC. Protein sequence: CASSLIRIRGPYNEQFF.

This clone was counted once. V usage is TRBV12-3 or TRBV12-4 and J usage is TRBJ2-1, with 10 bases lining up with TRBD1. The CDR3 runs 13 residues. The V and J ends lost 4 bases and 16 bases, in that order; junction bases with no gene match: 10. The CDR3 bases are TGTGCCAGCAGTTCACAAAACCGGGACAGGGGATTCTTC. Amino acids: CASSSQNRDRGFF.

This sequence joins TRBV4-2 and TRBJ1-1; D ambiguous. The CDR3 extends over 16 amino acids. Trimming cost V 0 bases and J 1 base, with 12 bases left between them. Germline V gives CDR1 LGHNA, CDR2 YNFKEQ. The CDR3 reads CASSQDLREWNTEAFF. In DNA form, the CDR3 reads TGTGCCAGCAGCCAAGACCTGAGGGAGTGGAACACTGAAGCTTTCTTT.

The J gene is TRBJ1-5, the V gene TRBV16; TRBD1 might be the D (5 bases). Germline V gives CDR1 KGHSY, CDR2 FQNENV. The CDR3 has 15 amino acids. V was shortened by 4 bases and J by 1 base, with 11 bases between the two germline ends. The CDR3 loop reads CASSPVRGSNQPQHF. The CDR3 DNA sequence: TGTGCCAGCAGCCCCGTACGGGGGAGCAATCAGCCCCAGCATTTT.

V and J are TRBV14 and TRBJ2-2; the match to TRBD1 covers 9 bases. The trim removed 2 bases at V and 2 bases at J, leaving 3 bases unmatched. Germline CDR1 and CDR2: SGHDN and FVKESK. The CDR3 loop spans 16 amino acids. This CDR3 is CASSQWTGVNTGELFF. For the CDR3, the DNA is TGTGCCAGCAGCCAATGGACAGGGGTTAACACCGGGGAGCTGTTTTTT.

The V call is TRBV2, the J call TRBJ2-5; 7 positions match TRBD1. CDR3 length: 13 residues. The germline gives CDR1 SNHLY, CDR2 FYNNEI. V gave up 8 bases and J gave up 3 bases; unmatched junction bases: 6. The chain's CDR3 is CASETGTEETQYF. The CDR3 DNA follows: TGTGCCAGCGAAACCGGGACAGAAGAGACCCAGTACTTC.

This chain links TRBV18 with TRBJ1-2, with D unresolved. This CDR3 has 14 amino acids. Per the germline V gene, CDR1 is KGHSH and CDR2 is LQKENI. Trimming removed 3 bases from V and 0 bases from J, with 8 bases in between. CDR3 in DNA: TGTGCCAGCTCACCTCAGGAAGCTAACTATGGCTACACCTTC. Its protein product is CASSPQEANYGYTF.

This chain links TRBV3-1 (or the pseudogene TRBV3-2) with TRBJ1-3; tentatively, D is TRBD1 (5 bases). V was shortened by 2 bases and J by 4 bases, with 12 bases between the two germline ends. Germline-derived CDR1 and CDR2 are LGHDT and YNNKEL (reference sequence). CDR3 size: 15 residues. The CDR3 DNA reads TGTGCCAGCAGCCAAACGGGGGTGCAGGGAAACACCATATATTTT. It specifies CASSQTGVQGNTIYF.

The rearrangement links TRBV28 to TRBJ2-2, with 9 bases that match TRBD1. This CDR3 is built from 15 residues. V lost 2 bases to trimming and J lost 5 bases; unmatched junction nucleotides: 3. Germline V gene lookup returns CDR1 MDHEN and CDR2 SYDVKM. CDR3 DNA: TGTGCCAGCAGTTTAGGGACAGGGAGGACCGGGGAGCTGTTTTTT. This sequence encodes CASSLGTGRTGELFF.

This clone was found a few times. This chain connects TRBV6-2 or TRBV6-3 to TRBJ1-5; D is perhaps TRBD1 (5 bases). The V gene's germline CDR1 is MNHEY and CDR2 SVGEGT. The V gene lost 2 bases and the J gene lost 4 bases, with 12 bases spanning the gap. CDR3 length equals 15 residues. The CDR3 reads CASSYRAGNNQPQHF. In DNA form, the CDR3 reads TGTGCCAGCAGTTACCGGGCAGGGAATAATCAGCCCCAGCATTTT.

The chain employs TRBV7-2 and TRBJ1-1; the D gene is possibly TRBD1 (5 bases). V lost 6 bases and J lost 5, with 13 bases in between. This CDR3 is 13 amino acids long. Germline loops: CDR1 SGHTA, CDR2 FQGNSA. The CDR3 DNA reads TGTGCCAGCAGATTTACAGGTGTGACTGAAGCTTTCTTT. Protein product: CASRFTGVTEAFF.

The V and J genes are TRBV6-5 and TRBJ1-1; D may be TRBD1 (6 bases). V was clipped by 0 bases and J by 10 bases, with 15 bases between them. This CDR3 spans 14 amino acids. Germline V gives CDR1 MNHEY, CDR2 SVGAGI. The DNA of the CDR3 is TGTGCCAGCAGTTACTCAGAGTCAGGGGTGGGAGCTTTCTTT. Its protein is CASSYSESGVGAFF.

The CDR3 DNA reads as TGTGCTAGTGGTTTGGTACTGGGGGGGGATTACAATGAGCAGTTCTTC. It codes for CASGLVLGGDYNEQFF. The V and J genes are TRBV12-5 and TRBJ2-1; 7 bases are shared with TRBD2. Trimming cost V 0 bases and J 4 bases; bases outside gene matches: 6. CDR3 length: 16 amino acids. Germline CDR1 and CDR2: LGHNT and FRNRAP.

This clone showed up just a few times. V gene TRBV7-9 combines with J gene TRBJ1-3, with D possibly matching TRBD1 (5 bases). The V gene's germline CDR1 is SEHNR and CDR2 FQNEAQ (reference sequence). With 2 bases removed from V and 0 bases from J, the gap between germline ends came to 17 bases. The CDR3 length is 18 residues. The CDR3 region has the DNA TGTGCCAGCAGCTTACGCCCTTCAGGGCCAAACTCTGGAAACACCATATATTTT. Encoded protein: CASSLRPSGPNSGNTIYF.

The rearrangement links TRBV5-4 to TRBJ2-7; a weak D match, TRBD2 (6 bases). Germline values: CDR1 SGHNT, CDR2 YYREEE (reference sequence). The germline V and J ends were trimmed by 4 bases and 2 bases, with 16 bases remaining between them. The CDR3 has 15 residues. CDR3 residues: CASSPGAGDTYEQYF. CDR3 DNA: TGTGCCAGCAGCCCTGGAGCGGGTGATACCTACGAGCAGTACTTC.

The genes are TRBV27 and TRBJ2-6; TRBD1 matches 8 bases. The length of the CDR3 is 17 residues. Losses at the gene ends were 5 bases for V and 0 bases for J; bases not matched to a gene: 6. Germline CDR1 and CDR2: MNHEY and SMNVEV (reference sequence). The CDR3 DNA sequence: TGTGCCAGCAGTCCTGGGGACAGGTTCTCTGGGGCCAACGTCCTGACTTTC. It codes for CASSPGDRFSGANVLTF.

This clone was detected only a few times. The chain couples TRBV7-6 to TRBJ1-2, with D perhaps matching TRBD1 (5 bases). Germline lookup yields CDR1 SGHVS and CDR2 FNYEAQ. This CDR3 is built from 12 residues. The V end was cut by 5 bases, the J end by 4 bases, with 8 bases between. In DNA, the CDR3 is TGTGCCAGCAGCCCGGGGGTCTATGGCTACACCTTC. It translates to CASSPGVYGYTF.

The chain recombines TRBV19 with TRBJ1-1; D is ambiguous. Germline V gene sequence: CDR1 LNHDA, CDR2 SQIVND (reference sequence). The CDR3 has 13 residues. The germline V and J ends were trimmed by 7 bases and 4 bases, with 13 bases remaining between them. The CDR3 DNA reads TGTGCCAGTACCTCCGGAGTAGCCACTGAAGCTTTCTTT. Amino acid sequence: CASTSGVATEAFF.

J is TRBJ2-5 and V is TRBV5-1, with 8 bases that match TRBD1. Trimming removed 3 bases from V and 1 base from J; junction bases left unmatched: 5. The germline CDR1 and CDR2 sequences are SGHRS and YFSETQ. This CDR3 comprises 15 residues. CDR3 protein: CASSSSTGGQETQYF. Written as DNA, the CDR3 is TGCGCCAGCAGCTCCTCTACAGGGGGCCAAGAGACCCAGTACTTC.

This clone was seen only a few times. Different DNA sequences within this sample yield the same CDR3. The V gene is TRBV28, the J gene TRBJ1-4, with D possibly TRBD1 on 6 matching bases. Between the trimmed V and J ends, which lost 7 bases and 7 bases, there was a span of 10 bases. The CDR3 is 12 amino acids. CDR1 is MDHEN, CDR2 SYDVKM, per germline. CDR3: CASTGGSEKLFF. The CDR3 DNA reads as TGTGCCAGCACGGGGGGCTCTGAAAAACTGTTTTTT. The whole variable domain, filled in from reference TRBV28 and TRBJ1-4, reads DVKVTQSSRYLVKRTGEKVFLECVQDMDHENMFWYRQDPGLGLRLIYFSYDVKMKEKGDIPEGYSVSREKKERFSLILESASTNQTSMYLCASTGGSEKLFFGSGTQLSVL.

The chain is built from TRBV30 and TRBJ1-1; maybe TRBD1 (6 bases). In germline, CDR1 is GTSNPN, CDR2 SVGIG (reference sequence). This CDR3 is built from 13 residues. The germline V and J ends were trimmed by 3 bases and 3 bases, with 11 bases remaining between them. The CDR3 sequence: CAWRLQGDTEAFF. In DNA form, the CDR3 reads TGTGCCTGGAGGTTACAGGGCGACACTGAAGCTTTCTTT.

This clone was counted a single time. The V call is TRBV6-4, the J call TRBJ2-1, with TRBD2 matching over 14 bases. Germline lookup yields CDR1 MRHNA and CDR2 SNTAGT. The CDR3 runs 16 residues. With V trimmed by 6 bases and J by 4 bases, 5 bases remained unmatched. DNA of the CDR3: TGTGCCAGCAGCGTCCGGACTAGCGGGGGGTACAATGAGCAGTTCTTC. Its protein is CASSVRTSGGYNEQFF.